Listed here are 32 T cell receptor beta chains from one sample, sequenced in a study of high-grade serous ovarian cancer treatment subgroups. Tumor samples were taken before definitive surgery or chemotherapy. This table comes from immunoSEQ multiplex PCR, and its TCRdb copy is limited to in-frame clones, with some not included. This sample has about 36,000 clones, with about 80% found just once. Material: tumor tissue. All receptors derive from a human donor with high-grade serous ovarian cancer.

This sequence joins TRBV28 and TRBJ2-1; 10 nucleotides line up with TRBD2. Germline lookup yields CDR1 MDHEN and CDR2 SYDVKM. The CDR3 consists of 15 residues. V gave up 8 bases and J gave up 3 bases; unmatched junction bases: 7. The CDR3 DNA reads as TGTGCCAGCGGGCAACGGACTAGCGGCTACAATGAGCAGTTCTTC. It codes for CASGQRTSGYNEQFF.

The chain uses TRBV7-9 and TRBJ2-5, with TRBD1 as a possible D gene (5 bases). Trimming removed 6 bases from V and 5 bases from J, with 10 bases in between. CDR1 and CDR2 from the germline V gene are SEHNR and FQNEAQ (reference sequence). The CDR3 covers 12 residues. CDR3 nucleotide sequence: TGTGCCAGCAGTAGGGGATGGGAGACCCAGTACTTC. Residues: CASSRGWETQYF.

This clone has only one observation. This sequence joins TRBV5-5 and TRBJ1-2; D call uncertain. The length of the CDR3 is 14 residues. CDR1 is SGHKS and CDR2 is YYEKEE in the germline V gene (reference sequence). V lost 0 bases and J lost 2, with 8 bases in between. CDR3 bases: TGTGCCAGCAGCTTGGCCCCAGAGAACTATGGCTACACCTTC. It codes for CASSLAPENYGYTF.

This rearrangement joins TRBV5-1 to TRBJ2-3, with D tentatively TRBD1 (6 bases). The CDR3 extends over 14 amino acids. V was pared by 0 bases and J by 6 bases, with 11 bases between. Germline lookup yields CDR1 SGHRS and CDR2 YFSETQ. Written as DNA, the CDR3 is TGCGCCAGCAGCTTGGACAGGGTGTGGGATACGCAGTATTTT. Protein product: CASSLDRVWDTQYF.

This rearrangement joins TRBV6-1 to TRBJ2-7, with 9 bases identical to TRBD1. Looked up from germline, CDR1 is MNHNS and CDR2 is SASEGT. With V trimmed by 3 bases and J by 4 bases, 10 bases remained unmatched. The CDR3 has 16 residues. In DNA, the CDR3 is TGTGCCAGCAGTGAGTCCTCCGGGACAGGGACTTACGAGCAGTACTTC. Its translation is CASSESSGTGTYEQYF.

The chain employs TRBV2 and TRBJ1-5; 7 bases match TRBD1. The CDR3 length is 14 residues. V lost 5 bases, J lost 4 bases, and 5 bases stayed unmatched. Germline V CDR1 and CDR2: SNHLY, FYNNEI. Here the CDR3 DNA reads TGTGCCAGCAGTCAGGGGGACCCTAATCAGCCCCAGCATTTT. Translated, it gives CASSQGDPNQPQHF.

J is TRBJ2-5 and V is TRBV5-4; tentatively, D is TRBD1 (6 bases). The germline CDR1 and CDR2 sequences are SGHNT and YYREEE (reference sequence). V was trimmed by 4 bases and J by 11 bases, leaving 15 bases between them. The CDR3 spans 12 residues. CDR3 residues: CASSDANRAQYF. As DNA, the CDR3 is TGTGCCAGCAGCGATGCCAACAGGGCACAGTACTTC.

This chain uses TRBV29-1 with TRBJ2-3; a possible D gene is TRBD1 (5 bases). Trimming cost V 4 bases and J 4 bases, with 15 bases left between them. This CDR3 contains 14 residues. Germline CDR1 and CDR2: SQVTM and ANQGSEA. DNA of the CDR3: TGCAGCGTTGTGCAGGGCCCGTCCTCAGATACGCAGTATTTT. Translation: CSVVQGPSSDTQYF.

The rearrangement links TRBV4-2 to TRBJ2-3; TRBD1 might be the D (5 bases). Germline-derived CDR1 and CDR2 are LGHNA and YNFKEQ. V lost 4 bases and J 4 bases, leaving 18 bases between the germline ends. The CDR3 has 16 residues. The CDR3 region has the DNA TGTGCCAGCAGCCGCCCGACAGATCGGCTCTCAGATACGCAGTATTTT. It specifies CASSRPTDRLSDTQYF.

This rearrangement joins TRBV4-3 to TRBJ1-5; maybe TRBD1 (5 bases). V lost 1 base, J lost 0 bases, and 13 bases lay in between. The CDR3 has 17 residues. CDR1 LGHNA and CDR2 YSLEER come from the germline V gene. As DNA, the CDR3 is TGCGCCAGCAGCCAAGGGGTGGGGGGAAATAGCAATCAGCCCCAGCATTTT. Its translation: CASSQGVGGNSNQPQHF.

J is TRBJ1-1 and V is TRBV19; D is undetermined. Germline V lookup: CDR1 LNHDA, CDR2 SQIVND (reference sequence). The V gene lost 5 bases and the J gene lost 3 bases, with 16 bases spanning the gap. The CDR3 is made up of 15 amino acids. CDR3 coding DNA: TGTGCCAGTAGTCCCCTAAGCGGCGGGCACACTGAAGCTTTCTTT. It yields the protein CASSPLSGGHTEAFF.

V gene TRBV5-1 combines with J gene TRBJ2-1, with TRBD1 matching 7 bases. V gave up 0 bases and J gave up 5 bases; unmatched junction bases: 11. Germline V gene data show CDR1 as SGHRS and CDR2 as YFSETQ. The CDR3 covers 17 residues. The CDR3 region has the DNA TGCGCCAGCAGCTTGGGCGTGGGGACAGTGACTGACAATGAGCAGTTCTTC. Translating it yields CASSLGVGTVTDNEQFF.

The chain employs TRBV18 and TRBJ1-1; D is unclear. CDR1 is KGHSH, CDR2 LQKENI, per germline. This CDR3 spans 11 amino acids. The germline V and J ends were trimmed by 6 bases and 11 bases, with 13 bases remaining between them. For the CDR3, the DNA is TGTGCCAGCTCGGACCAGAGATCGGCTTTCTTT. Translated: CASSDQRSAFF.

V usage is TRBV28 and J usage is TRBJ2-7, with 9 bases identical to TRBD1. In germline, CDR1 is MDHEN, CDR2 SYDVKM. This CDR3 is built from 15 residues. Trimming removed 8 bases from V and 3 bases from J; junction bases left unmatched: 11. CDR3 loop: CASGSPGTGFYEQYF. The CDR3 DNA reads TGTGCCAGCGGGTCACCCGGGACAGGGTTCTACGAGCAGTACTTC.

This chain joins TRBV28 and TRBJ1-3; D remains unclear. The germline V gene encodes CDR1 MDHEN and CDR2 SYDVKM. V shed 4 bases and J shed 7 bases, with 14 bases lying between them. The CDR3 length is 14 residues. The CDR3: CASSSRTYLNTIYF. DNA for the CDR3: TGTGCCAGCAGTTCCCGGACGTATCTGAACACCATATATTTT. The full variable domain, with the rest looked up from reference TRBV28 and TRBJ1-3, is DVKVTQSSRYLVKRTGEKVFLECVQDMDHENMFWYRQDPGLGLRLIYFSYDVKMKEKGDIPEGYSVSREKKERFSLILESASTNQTSMYLCASSSRTYLNTIYFGEGSWLTVV.

This chain's CDR3 is CASSEESAFSSGANVLTF. CDR3 sequence (DNA): TGTGCCAGCAGTGAAGAGTCGGCCTTCAGCTCTGGGGCCAACGTCCTGACTTTC. The chain combines TRBV6-1 with TRBJ2-6; D gene unclear. The CDR3 has 18 residues. Germline CDR1 MNHNS, CDR2 SASEGT. V was shortened by 1 base and J by 0 bases, with 13 bases between the two germline ends.

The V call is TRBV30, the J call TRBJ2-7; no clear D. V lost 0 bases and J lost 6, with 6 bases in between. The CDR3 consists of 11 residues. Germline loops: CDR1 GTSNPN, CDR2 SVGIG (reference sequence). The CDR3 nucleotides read TGTGCCTGGAGTGTAAGTCGCGAGCAGTACTTC. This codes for CAWSVSREQYF. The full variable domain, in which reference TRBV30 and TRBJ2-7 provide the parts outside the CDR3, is SQTIHQWPATLVQPVGSPLSLECTVEGTSNPNLYWYRQAAGRGLQLLFYSVGIGQISSEVPQNLSASRPQDRQFILSSKKLLLSDSGFYLCAWSVSREQYFGPGTRLTVT.

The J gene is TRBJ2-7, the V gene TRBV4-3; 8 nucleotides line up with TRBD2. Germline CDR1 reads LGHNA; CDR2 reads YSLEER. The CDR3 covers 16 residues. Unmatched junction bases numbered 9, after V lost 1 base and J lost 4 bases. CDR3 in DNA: TGCGCCAGCAGCCAAGTTAGCGGGACCGCGTCGTACGAGCAGTACTTC. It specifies CASSQVSGTASYEQYF.

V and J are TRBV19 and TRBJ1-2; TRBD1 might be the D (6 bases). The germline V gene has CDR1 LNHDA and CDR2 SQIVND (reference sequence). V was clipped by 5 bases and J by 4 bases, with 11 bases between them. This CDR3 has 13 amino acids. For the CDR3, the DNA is TGTGCCAGTAGTTCGAAAGGGGGCTATGGCTACACCTTC. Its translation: CASSSKGGYGYTF.

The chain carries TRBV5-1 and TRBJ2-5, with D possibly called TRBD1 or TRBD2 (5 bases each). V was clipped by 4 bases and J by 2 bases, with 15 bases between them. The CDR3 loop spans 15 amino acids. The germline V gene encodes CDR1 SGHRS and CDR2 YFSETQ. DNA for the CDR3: TGCGCCAGCAGCCCAGGGACCCCGTTACAAGAGACCCAGTACTTC. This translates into CASSPGTPLQETQYF.

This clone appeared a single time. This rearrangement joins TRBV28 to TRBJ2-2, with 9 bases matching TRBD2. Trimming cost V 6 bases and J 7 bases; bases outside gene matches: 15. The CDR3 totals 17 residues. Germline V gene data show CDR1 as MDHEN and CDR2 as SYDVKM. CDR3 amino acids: CASSNLHAGGASGELFF. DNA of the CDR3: TGTGCCAGCAGCAACCTCCACGCGGGGGGGGCTAGCGGGGAGCTGTTTTTT.

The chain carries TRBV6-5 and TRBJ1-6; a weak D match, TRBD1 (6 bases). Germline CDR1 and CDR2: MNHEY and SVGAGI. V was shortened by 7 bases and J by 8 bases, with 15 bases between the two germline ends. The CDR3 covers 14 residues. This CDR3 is CASTNAGVDSPLHF. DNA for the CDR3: TGTGCCAGCACCAACGCAGGGGTGGATTCACCCCTCCACTTT.

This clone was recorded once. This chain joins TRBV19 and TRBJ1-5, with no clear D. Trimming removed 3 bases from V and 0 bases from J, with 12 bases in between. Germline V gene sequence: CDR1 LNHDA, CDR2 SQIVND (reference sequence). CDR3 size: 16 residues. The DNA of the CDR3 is TGTGCCAGTAGTATCTGGGCAGCATATAGCAATCAGCCCCAGCATTTT. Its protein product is CASSIWAAYSNQPQHF.

CDR3 amino acids: CASSFMDRAGNTIYF. In DNA, the CDR3 is TGTGCCAGCAGCTTTATGGACAGGGCTGGAAACACCATATATTTT. The chain couples TRBV7-2 to TRBJ1-3, with TRBD1 identical over 8 bases. V gave up 3 bases and J gave up 2 bases; unmatched junction bases: 3. Germline V gene sequence: CDR1 SGHTA, CDR2 FQGNSA. This CDR3 has 15 amino acids.

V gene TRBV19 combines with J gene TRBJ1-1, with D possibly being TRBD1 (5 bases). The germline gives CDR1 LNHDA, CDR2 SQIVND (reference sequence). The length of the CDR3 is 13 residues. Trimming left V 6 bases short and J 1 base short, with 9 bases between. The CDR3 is CASSLTANTEAFF. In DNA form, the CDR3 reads TGTGCCAGTAGCCTGACAGCGAACACTGAAGCTTTCTTT.

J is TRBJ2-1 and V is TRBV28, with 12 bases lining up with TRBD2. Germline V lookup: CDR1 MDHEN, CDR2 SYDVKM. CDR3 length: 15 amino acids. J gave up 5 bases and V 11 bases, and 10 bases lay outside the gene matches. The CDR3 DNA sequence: TGTGCCTCCTCCCCTAGCGGGAGGGCCCACAATGAGCAGTTCTTC. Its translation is CASSPSGRAHNEQFF.

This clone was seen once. The CDR3 loop is CASSLYGFEDTEAFF. The CDR3 nucleotides read TGTGCCAGCAGTTTATACGGGTTTGAGGACACTGAAGCTTTCTTT. J is TRBJ1-1 and V is TRBV27; D ambiguous. The CDR3 has 15 residues. Germline V gives CDR1 MNHEY, CDR2 SMNVEV (reference sequence). Trimming removed 1 base at V and 3 bases at J, with 12 bases between.

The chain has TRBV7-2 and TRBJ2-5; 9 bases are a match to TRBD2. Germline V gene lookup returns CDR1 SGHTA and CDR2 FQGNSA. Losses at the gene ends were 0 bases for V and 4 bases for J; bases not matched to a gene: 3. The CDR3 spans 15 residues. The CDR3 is CASSLASGRGETQYF. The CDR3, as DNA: TGTGCCAGCAGCTTAGCTAGCGGGAGAGGAGAGACCCAGTACTTC.

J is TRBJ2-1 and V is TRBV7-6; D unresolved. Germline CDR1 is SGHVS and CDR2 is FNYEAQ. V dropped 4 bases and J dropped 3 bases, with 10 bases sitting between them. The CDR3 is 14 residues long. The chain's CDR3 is CASSSLLDYNEQFF. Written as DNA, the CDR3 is TGTGCCAGCAGCTCCCTACTGGACTACAATGAGCAGTTCTTC. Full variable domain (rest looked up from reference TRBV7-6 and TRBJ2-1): GAGVSQSPRYKVTKRGQDVALRCDPISGHVSLYWYRQALGQGPEFLTYFNYEAQQDKSGLPNDRFSAERPEGSISTLTIQRTEQRDSAMYRCASSSLLDYNEQFFGPGTRLTVL.

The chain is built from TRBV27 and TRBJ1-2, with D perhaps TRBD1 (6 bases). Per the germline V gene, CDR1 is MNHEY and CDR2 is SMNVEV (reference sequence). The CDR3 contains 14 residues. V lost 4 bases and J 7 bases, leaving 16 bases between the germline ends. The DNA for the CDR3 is TGTGCCAGCAGTTGGCGGGGGGGGCTCTCTGGCTACACCTTC. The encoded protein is CASSWRGGLSGYTF.

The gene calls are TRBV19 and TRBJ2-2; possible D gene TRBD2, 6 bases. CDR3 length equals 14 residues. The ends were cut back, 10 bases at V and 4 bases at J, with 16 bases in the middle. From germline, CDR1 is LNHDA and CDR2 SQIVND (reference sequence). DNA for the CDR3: TGTGCCACCCGGACGGGAGTTGTCACCGGGGAGCTGTTTTTT. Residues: CATRTGVVTGELFF.

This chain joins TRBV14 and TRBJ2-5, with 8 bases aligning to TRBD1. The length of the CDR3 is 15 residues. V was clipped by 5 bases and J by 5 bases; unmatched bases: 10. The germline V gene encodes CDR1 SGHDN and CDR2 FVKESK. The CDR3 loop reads CASSSDRGRRETQYF. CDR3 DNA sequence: TGTGCCAGCAGCTCTGACAGGGGAAGAAGGGAGACCCAGTACTTC.